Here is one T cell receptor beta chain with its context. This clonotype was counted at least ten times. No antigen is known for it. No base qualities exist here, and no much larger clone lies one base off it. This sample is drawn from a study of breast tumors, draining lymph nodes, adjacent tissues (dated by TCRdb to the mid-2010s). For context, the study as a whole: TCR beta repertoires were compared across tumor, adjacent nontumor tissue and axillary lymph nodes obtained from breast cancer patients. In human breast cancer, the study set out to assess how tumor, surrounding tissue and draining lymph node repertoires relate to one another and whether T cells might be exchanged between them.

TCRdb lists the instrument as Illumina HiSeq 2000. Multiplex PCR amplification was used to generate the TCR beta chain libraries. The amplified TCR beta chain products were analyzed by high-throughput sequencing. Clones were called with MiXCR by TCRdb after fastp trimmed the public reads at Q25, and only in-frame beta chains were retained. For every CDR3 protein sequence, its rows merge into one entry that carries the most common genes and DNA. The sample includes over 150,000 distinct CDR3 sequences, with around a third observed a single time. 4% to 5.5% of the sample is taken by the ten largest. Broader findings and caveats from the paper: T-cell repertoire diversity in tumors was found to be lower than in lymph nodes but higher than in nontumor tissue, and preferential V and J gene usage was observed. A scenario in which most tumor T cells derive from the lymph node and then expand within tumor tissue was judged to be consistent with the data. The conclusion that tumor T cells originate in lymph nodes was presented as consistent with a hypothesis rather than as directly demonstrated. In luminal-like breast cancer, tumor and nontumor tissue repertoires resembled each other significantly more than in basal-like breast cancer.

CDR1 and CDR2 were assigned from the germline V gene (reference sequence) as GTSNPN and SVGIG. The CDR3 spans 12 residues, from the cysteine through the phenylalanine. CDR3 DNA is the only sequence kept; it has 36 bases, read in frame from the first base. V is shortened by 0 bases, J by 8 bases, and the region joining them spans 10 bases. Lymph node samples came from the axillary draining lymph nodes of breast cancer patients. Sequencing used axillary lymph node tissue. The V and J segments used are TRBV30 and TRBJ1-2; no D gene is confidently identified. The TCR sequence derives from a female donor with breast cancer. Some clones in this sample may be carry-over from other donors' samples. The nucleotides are TGTGCCTGGAGTGTAATCACGGGGGGCTACACCTTC. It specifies CAWSVITGGYTF.